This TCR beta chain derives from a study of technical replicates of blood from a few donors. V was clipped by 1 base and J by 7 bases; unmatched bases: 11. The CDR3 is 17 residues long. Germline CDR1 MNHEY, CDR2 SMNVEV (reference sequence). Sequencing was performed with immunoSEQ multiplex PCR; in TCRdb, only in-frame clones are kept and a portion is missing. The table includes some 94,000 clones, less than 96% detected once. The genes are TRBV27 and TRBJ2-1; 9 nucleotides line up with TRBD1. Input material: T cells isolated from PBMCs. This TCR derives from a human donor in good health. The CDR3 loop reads CASSLFHPPTGGNEQFF. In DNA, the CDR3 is TGTGCCAGCAGTTTATTCCATCCCCCGACAGGGGGGAATGAGCAGTTCTTC.